The rows below give T cell receptor beta chains drawn from one sample of a study of cytomegalovirus exposure and HLA in healthy donors. Clones were read by immunoSEQ multiplex PCR, and TCRdb kept only the in-frame ones, dropping some. The sample contains 150,000 to 160,000 clones, roughly 77% of which appear only once. Sequences were obtained from PBMCs. Receptor source: a man younger than 40 in good health and CMV-seropositive. CDR3s include the opening cysteine and the closing phenylalanine or tryptophan. A D gene is named only where the DNA matches it firmly. Rows give clone size only sometimes, using once, few, many, or a class for an expanded clone.

size	D	J	V	length	DNA	CDR3
NA	TRBD1	TRBJ2-1	TRBV6-1	13	TGTGCCAGTTCCGGGACAGGTCTCAATGAGCAGTTCTTC	CASSGTGLNEQFF
NA	NA	TRBJ2-3	TRBV2	20	TGTGCCAGCAGTGAATCGCGGGGAGACCCCCGGCTAACTAGCACAGATACGCAGTATTTT	CASSESRGDPRLTSTDTQYF
NA	TRBD1	TRBJ1-1	TRBV27	14	TGTGCCACCCAACAGGGGGCGAAGAACACTGAAGCTTTCTTT	CATQQGAKNTEAFF
once	NA	TRBJ1-4	TRBV30	15	TGTGCCTGGAGTGTACTCAGGGATGCCGGTGAAAAACTGTTTTTT	CAWSVLRDAGEKLFF
NA	TRBD1	TRBJ2-5	TRBV4-1	15	TGCGCCAGCAGCCAAGTTACAGGGGGACAAGAGACCCAGTACTTC	CASSQVTGGQETQYF
NA	NA	TRBJ1-5	TRBV29-1	13	TGCAGCGTTGAACAGGGAGGGAGCCAGCCCCAGCATTTT	CSVEQGGSQPQHF
NA	NA	TRBJ2-2	TRBV15	14	TGTGCCACCAGAGGAGGGCCCGACACCGGGGAGCTGTTTTTT	CATRGGPDTGELFF
NA	NA	TRBJ2-1	TRBV5-1	16	TGCGCCAGCAGCTTTTCTAGCGCGTCCTCCTACAATGAGCAGTTCTTC	CASSFSSASSYNEQFF
NA	NA	TRBJ2-3	TRBV5-4	11	TGTGCCAGCAGTTCGGTTGATACGCAGTATTTT	CASSSVDTQYF
NA	NA	TRBJ2-1	TRBV12-2	16	TGTGCAAGTCGCTTAGCGCTCAGCGGGGATAACAATGAGCAGTTCTTC	CASRLALSGDNNEQFF
NA	NA	TRBJ1-1	TRBV19	14	TGTGCCAGTAGTATAGCAGGGGTCGGCACTGAAGCTTTCTTT	CASSIAGVGTEAFF
NA	NA	TRBJ2-7	TRBV6-1	14	TGTGCCAGCCTATTAATCGAGAGCTCCTACGAGCAGTACTTC	CASLLIESSYEQYF
NA	TRBD1	TRBJ1-5	TRBV30	16	TGTGCCTGGAGGGGCCGGGACAGGGCGGGCAATCAGCCCCAGCATTTT	CAWRGRDRAGNQPQHF
NA	NA	TRBJ2-7	TRBV6-5	13	TGTGCCAGCAGCCATTTGCAGGGCTACGAGCAGTACTTC	CASSHLQGYEQYF
NA	NA	TRBJ2-1	TRBV5-6	14	TGTGCCAGCAGCCTGTACCCTATACACAATGAGCAGTTCTTC	CASSLYPIHNEQFF
NA	NA	TRBJ1-2	TRBV29-1	13	TGCAGCGTTGGGGATGTAAACCGGGGAGGCTACACCTTC	CSVGDVNRGGYTF
NA	NA	TRBJ2-5	TRBV6-5	14	TGTGCCAGCAGTTACTCAGGGGGGGCAGAGACCCAGTACTTC	CASSYSGGAETQYF
NA	NA	TRBJ2-5	TRBV27	13	TGTGCCAGCAGTTTTTCCCAACAAGAGACCCAGTACTTC	CASSFSQQETQYF
many	TRBD2	TRBJ2-7	TRBV4-2	17	TGTGCCAGCAGCCAAGCTCAAGCGGGAGACGGTTCCTACGAGCAGTACTTC	CASSQAQAGDGSYEQYF
NA	TRBD2	TRBJ2-2	TRBV19	15	TGTGCCAGTGGCGAGACTAGCGGGACGAGCGGGGAGCTGTTTTTT	CASGETSGTSGELFF
NA	NA	TRBJ2-5	TRBV5-5	15	TGTGCCAGCAGCTCGGTGCCCGGTCCCCAAGAGACCCAGTACTTC	CASSSVPGPQETQYF
NA	TRBD2	TRBJ2-1	TRBV5-1	16	TGCGCCAGCAGCTCGACCGGGGCGGGAGGGGGGAATGAGCAGTTCTTC	CASSSTGAGGGNEQFF
NA	TRBD2	TRBJ2-3	TRBV10-1	18	TGCGCCAGCAGTGGGGGACTAGCGGGAGATGAAGGCACAGATACGCAGTATTTT	CASSGGLAGDEGTDTQYF
NA	TRBD1	TRBJ1-1	TRBV7-2	17	TGTGCCAGCAGCTTAGCTTTCCAGGGGGCGATGAACACTGAAGCTTTCTTT	CASSLAFQGAMNTEAFF
NA	TRBD2	TRBJ2-1	TRBV19	15	TGTGCCAGTAGTATTAGCGGGGGGGCCTACAATGAGCAGTTCTTC	CASSISGGAYNEQFF